The 15 T cell receptor beta chains below come from one sample, sequenced in a study of Tregs in tolerant kidney transplant recipients. Libraries were prepared by immunoSEQ multiplex PCR; TCRdb keeps only in-frame clonotypes and omits some of them. Found here are around 70,000 clones, roughly 92% of them singletons; the top ten hold 11%. The sequencing here drew on CD8+ T cells from blood, taken before the transplant. The receptors originated from a human donor who received a combined kidney and bone marrow transplant.

The chain is built from TRBV7-9 and TRBJ2-5; TRBD2 might be the D (6 bases). The V end was cut by 0 bases, the J end by 3 bases, with 8 bases between. This CDR3 has 14 residues. Per germline, CDR1 SEHNR and CDR2 FQNEAQ (reference sequence). CDR3 sequence (DNA): TGTGCCAGCAGCTTAGCCATAGCGGAAGAGACCCAGTACTTC. Translating it yields CASSLAIAEETQYF.

V usage is TRBV15 and J usage is TRBJ1-1; D perhaps matches TRBD1 (5 bases). Germline assignment: CDR1 LNHNV and CDR2 YYDKDF (reference sequence). The CDR3 length is 14 residues. V lost 6 bases to trimming and J lost 3 bases, with 14 bases between them. The CDR3 DNA reads as TGTGCCACCAGATGGGGGGAAGAGGACACTGAAGCTTTCTTT. It codes for CATRWGEEDTEAFF.

The rearrangement uses TRBV5-4 and TRBJ2-1; 9 nucleotides line up with TRBD1. This CDR3 is built from 15 residues. The germline V gene encodes CDR1 SGHNT and CDR2 YYREEE (reference sequence). V dropped 3 bases and J dropped 4; count of bases not matched to a gene: 5. The CDR3: CASSSPGQGYNEQFF. CDR3 in DNA: TGTGCCAGCAGCTCACCGGGACAGGGTTACAATGAGCAGTTCTTC.

The V call is TRBV27, the J call TRBJ1-1; TRBD1 might be the D (5 bases). There are 15 residues in the CDR3. Germline lookup yields CDR1 MNHEY and CDR2 SMNVEV (reference sequence). Trimming left V 4 bases short and J 4 bases short, with 16 bases between. CDR3: CASSSRGGGVTEAFF. The CDR3 DNA follows: TGTGCCAGCAGTTCCCGTGGGGGGGGAGTCACTGAAGCTTTCTTT.

This chain connects TRBV4-3 to TRBJ1-5; 9 bases map to TRBD1. Looked up from germline, CDR1 is LGHNA and CDR2 is YSLEER. With 3 bases clipped from V and 6 bases from J, the junction kept 3 bases outside the gene matches. The CDR3 consists of 14 residues. CDR3 in amino acids: CASSQDRGSQPQHF. CDR3 nucleotide sequence: TGCGCCAGCAGCCAGGACAGGGGAAGTCAGCCCCAGCATTTT.

A single count supports this clone. This chain uses TRBV5-1 with TRBJ2-5; 10 bases are a match to TRBD1. V lost 4 bases, J lost 6 bases, and 9 bases stayed unmatched. Germline V gene data show CDR1 as SGHRS and CDR2 as YFSETQ. The CDR3 runs to 15 residues. CDR3 nucleotides: TGCGCCAGCAGCAAAGACAGGGGGCGCCCGAAGACCCAGTACTTC. Protein: CASSKDRGRPKTQYF.

The chain carries TRBV6-5 and TRBJ2-7; D may be TRBD1 (7 bases). In germline, CDR1 is MNHEY, CDR2 SVGAGI. The V gene lost 5 bases and the J gene lost 3 bases, with 17 bases spanning the gap. The CDR3 sequence is 15 residues long. As DNA, the CDR3 is TGTGCCAGCAGTACCCGGCAGGGGGAGGACTACGAGCAGTACTTC. This translates into CASSTRQGEDYEQYF.

V is TRBV4-1 and J is TRBJ1-5; no firm D call. Germline lookup yields CDR1 MGHRA and CDR2 YSYEKL. The CDR3 is 18 residues long. V was shortened by 0 bases and J by 4 bases, with 19 bases between the two germline ends. The CDR3: CASSQETPPSGPNQPQHF. CDR3 in DNA: TGCGCCAGCAGCCAAGAAACCCCCCCAAGCGGCCCTAATCAGCCCCAGCATTTT.

The chain recombines TRBV5-6 with TRBJ2-5; 8 bases align to TRBD1. The DNA end is more similar to TRBJ2-7, so the J call may be wrong. CDR1 is SGHDT, CDR2 YYEEEE, per germline. There are 15 residues in the CDR3. The CDR3 DNA is TGTGCCAGCAGCTTGCAAACACAGGGGGCCTACGAGCAGTACTTC. This sequence encodes CASSLQTQGAYEQYF.

The chain couples TRBV11-2 to TRBJ2-7; 8 bases map to TRBD2. The CDR3 has 13 residues. Looked up from germline, CDR1 is SGHAT and CDR2 is FQNNGV. J was trimmed by 3 bases and V by 3 bases; bases with no gene match: 1. In DNA, the CDR3 is TGTGCCAGCAGCTTGGGACTAGACTACGAGCAGTACTTC. It is translated as CASSLGLDYEQYF.

The chain uses TRBV13 and TRBJ1-4; D unclear. V lost 2 bases to trimming and J lost 0 bases, with 4 bases between them. This CDR3 spans 14 amino acids. The germline V gene encodes CDR1 PRHDT and CDR2 FYEKMQ (reference sequence). CDR3 residues: CASSLSSTNEKLFF. As DNA, the CDR3 is TGTGCCAGCAGCTTATCCTCAACTAATGAAAAACTGTTTTTT.

The J gene is TRBJ1-2, the V gene TRBV5-1; 11 bases align to TRBD1. Germline CDR1 SGHRS, CDR2 YFSETQ. With V trimmed by 3 bases and J by 8 bases, 9 bases remained unmatched. The CDR3 sequence is 15 residues long. CDR3 in DNA: TGCGCCAGCAGCTCCCGGGACAGGGGGATATCCGGCTACACCTTC. Protein sequence: CASSSRDRGISGYTF. Full variable domain (rest looked up from reference TRBV5-1 and TRBJ1-2): KAGVTQTPRYLIKTRGQQVTLSCSPISGHRSVSWYQQTPGQGLQFLFEYFSETQRNKGNFPGRFSGRQFSNSRSEMNVSTLELGDSALYLCASSSRDRGISGYTFGSGTRLTVV.

This clone has a single count. The chain carries TRBV25-1 and TRBJ1-4, with 10 nucleotides matching TRBD1. The CDR3 consists of 17 residues. Germline CDR1 is MGHDK and CDR2 is SYGVNS. V shed 1 base, J shed 8 bases, and the junction held 10 bases outside the gene matches. CDR3 sequence: CASSESATGGLGEKLFF. The CDR3, as DNA: TGTGCCAGCAGTGAATCAGCGACAGGGGGCCTTGGAGAAAAACTGTTTTTT.

The chain recombines TRBV10-3 with TRBJ2-1, with TRBD2 matching 11 bases. J gave up 7 bases and V 0 bases, and 2 bases lay outside the gene matches. The CDR3 is made up of 15 amino acids. Germline CDR1 and CDR2: ENHRY and SYGVKD. CDR3 amino acids: CAISESSGRVNEQFF. The CDR3, as DNA: TGTGCCATCAGTGAGTCTAGCGGGAGGGTGAATGAGCAGTTCTTC.

The chain combines TRBV19 with TRBJ1-5; 9 bases are a match to TRBD1. Trimming took 2 bases from V and 7 from J; bases not matched to a gene: 6. Per germline, CDR1 LNHDA and CDR2 SQIVND (reference sequence). The CDR3 has 15 residues. The CDR3: CASSISGQGLQPQHF. The CDR3 DNA is TGTGCCAGTAGTATATCGGGACAGGGCTTACAGCCCCAGCATTTT.